The T cell receptor (beta chain) under discussion was sequenced for a study of T-cell reconstitution after alpha-beta-depleted transplantation in children. Per germline, CDR1 SGHVS and CDR2 FNYEAQ. The CDR3 consists of 14 residues. V lost 1 base and J lost 8, with 12 bases in between. This clonotype was detected ten times or more. Construction of the TCRbeta library involved unique molecular identifiers. TCRdb itself ran the PCR reads through MiXCR, one entry per CDR3 protein. The sample records some 200,000 distinct CDR3 sequences, 8% to 10% being singletons. This clonotype was sampled from a human donor who donated a stem cell graft to a child with acute lymphoblastic leukemia. This specimen consisted of PBMCs from the stem cell graft donor, obtained from the stem cell graft. The genes are TRBV7-6 and TRBJ2-1, with D unresolved. The CDR3 sequence is CASSLEGRAHEQFF. CDR3 nucleotides: TGTGCCAGCAGCTTAGAGGGAAGGGCACATGAGCAGTTCTTC. The variable domain in full, completed from reference TRBV7-6 and TRBJ2-1, reads GAGVSQSPRYKVTKRGQDVALRCDPISGHVSLYWYRQALGQGPEFLTYFNYEAQQDKSGLPNDRFSAERPEGSISTLTIQRTEQRDSAMYRCASSLEGRAHEQFFGPGTRLTVL.